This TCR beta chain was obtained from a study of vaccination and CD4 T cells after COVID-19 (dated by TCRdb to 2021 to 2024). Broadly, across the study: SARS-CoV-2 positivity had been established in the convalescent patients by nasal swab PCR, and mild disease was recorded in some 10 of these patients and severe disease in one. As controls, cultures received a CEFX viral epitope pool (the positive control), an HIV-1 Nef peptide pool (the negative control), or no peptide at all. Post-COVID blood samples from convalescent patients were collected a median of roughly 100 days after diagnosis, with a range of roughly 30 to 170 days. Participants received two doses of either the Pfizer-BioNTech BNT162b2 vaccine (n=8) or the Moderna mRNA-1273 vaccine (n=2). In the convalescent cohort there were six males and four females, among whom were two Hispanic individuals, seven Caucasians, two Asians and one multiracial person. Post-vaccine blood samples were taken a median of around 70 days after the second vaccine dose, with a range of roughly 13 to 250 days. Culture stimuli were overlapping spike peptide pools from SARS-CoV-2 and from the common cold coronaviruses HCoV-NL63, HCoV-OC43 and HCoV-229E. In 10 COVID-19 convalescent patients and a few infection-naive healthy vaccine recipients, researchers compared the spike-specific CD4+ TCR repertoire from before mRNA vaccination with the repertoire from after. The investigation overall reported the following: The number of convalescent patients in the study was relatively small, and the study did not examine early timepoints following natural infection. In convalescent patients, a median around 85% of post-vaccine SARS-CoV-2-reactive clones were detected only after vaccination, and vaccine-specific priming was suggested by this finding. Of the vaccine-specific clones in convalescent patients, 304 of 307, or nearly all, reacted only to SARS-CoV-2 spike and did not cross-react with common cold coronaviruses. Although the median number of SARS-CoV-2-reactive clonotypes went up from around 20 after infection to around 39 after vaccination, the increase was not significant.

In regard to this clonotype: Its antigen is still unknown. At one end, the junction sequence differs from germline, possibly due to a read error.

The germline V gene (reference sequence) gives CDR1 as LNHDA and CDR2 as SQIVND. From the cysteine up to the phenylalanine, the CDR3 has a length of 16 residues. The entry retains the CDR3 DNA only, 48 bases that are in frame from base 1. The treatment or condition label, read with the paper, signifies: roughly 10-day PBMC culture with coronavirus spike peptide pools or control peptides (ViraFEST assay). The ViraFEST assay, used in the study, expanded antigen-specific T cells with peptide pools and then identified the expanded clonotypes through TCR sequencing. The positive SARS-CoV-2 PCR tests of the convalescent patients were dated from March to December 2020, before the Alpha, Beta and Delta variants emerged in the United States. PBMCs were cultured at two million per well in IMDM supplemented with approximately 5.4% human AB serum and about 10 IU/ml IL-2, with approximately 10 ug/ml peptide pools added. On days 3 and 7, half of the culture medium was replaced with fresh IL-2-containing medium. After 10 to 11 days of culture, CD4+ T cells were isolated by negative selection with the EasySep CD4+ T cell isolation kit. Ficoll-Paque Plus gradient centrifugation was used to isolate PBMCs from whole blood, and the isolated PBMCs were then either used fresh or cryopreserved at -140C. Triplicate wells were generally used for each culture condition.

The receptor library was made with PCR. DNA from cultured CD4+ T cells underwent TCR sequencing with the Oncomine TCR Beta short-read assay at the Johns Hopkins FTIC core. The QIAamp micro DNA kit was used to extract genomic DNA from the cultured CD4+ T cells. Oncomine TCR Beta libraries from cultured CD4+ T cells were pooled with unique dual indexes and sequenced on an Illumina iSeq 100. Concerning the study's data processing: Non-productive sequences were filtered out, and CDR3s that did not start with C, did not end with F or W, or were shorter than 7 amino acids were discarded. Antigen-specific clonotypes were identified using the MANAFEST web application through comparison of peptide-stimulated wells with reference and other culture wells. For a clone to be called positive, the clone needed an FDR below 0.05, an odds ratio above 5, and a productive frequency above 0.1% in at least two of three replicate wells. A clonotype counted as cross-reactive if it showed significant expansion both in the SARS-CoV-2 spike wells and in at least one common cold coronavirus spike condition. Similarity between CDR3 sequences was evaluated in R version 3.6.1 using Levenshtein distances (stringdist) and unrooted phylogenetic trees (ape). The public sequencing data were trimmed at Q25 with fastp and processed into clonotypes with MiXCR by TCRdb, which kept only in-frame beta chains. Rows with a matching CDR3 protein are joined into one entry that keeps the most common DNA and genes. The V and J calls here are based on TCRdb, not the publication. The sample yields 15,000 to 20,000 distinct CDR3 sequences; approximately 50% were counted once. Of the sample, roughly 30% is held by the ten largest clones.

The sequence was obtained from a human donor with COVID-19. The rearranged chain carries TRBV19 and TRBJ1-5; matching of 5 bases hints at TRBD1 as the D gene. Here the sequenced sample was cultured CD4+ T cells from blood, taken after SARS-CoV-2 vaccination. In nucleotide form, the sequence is TGCGCCAGTAGCCACGGGGGAGGATTGGGCAATCAGCCCCAGCATTTT. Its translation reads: CASSHGGGLGNQPQHF.